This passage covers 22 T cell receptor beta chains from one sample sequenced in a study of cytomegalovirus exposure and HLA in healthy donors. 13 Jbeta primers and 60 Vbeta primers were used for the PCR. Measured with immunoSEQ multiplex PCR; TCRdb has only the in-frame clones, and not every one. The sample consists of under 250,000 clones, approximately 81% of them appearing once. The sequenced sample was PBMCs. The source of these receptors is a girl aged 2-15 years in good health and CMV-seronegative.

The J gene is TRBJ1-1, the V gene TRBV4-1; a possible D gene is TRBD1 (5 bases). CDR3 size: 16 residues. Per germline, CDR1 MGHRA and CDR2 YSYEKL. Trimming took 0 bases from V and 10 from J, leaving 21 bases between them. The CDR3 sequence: CASSQDGSTGKGIAFF. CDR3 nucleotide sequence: TGCGCCAGCAGCCAAGATGGTTCAACGGGTAAGGGGATAGCTTTCTTT.

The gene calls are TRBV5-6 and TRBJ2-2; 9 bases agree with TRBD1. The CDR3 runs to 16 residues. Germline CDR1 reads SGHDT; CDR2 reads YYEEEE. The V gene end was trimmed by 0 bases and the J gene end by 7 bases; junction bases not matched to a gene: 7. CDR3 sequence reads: CASSLGGQGPLGELFF. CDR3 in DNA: TGTGCCAGCAGCTTGGGGGGACAGGGCCCTCTCGGGGAGCTGTTTTTT. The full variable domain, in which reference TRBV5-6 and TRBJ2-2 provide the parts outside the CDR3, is DAGVTQSPTHLIKTRGQQVTLRCSPKSGHDTVSWYQQALGQGPQFIFQYYEEEERQRGNFPDRFSGHQFPNYSSELNVNALLLGDSALYLCASSLGGQGPLGELFFGEGSRLTVL.

DNA for the CDR3: TGTGCCAGCAGTCGTGATCCGGGGTTACAAAACATTCAGTACTTC. The encoded protein is CASSRDPGLQNIQYF. The rearrangement joins TRBV21-1 to TRBJ2-4; the DNA was not compared with TRBD2, the D call given in the table. TRBV21-1 is described as a pseudogene. This CDR3 comprises 15 residues.

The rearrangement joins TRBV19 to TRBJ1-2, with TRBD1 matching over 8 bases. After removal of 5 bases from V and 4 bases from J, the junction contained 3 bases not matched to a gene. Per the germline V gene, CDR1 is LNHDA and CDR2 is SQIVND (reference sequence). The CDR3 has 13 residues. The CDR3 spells CASSAGGGYGYTF. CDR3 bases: TGTGCCAGTAGTGCAGGGGGCGGCTATGGCTACACCTTC.

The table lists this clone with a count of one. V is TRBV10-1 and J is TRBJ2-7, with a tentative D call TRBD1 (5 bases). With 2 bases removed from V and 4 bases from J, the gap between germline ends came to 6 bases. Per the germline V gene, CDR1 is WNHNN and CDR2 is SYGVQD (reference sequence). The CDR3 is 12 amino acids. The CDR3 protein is CASSEGQYEQYF. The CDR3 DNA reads TGCGCCAGCAGTGAGGGACAATACGAGCAGTACTTC.

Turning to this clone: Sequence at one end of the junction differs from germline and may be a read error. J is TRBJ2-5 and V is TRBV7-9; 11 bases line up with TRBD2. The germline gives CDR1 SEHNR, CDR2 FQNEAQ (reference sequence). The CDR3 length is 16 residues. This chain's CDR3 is CSSSLTLAGGKETQYF. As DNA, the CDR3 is TGTTCCAGCAGCCTAACGCTAGCGGGGGGTAAGGAGACCCAGTACTTC.

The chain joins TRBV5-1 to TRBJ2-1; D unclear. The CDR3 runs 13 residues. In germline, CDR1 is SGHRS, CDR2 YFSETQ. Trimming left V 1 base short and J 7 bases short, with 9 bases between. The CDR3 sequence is CASSLTGWNEQFF. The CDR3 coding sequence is TGCGCCAGCAGCTTGACCGGTTGGAATGAGCAGTTCTTC.

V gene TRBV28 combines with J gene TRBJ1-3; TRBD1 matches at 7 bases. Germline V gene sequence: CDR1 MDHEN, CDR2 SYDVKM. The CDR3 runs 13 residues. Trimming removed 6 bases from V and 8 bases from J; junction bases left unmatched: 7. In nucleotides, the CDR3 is TGTGCCAGCAGAAGGACAGGTGGGGACACCATATATTTT. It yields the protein CASRRTGGDTIYF. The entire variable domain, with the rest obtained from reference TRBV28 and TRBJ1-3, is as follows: DVKVTQSSRYLVKRTGEKVFLECVQDMDHENMFWYRQDPGLGLRLIYFSYDVKMKEKGDIPEGYSVSREKKERFSLILESASTNQTSMYLCASRRTGGDTIYFGEGSWLTVV.

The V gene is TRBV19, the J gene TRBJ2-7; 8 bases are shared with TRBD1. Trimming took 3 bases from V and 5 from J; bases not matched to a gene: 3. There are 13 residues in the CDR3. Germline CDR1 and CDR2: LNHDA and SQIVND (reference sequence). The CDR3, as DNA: TGTGCCAGTAGTATTTCAGGGGGCAACGAGCAGTACTTC. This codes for CASSISGGNEQYF.

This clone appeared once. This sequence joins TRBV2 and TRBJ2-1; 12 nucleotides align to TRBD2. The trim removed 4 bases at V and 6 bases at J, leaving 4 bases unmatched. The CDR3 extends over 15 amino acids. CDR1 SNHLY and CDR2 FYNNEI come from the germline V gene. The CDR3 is CASSAGTSGPNEQFF. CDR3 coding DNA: TGTGCCAGCAGTGCCGGGACTAGCGGGCCCAATGAGCAGTTCTTC.

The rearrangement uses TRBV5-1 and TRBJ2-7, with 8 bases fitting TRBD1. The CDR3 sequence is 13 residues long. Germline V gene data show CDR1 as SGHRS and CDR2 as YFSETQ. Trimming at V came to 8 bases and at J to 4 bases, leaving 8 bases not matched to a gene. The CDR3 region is CASEPGGGYEQYF. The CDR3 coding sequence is TGCGCCAGTGAGCCAGGGGGCGGATACGAGCAGTACTTC. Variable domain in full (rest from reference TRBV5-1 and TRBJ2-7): KAGVTQTPRYLIKTRGQQVTLSCSPISGHRSVSWYQQTPGQGLQFLFEYFSETQRNKGNFPGRFSGRQFSNSRSEMNVSTLELGDSALYLCASEPGGGYEQYFGPGTRLTVT.

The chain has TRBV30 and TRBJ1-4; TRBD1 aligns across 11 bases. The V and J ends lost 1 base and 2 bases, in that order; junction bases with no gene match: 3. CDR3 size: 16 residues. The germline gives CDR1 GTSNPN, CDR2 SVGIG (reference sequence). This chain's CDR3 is CAWSDRTGGTNEKLFF. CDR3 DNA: TGTGCCTGGAGTGACAGGACAGGGGGCACTAATGAAAAACTGTTTTTT.

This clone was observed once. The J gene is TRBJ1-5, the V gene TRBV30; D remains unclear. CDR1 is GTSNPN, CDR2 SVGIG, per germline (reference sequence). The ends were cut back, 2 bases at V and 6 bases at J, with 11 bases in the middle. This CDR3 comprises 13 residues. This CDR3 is CAWSLASGQPQHF. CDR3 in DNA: TGTGCCTGGAGTCTCGCCTCGGGTCAGCCCCAGCATTTT.

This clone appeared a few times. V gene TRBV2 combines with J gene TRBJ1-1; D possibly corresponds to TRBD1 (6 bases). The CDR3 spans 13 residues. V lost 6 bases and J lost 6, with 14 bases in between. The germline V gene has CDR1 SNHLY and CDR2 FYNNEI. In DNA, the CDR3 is TGTGCCAGCAGCAACCCTGAGGGGGCTGAAGCTTTCTTT. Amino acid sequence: CASSNPEGAEAFF.

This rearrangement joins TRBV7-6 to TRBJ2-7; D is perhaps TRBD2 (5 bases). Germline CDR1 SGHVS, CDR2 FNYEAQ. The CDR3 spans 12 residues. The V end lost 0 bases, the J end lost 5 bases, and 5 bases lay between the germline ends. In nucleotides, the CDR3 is TGTGCCAGCAGCTTAGCCGGGGACGAGCAGTACTTC. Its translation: CASSLAGDEQYF.

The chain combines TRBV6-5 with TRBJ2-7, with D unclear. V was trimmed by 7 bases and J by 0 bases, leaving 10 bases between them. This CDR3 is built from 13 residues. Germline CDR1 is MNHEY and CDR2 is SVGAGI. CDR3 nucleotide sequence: TGTGCCAGCAAGTCGTCCGGCTCCTACGAGCAGTACTTC. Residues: CASKSSGSYEQYF.

CDR3 nucleotide sequence: TGTGCCAGCAGCCAAGTCGGAACAGGAACGGTCTGGGGAAACACCATATATTTT. Residues: CASSQVGTGTVWGNTIYF. The chain combines TRBV4-2 with TRBJ1-3; the D gene is possibly TRBD1 (5 bases). The CDR3 has 18 residues. V lost 1 base to trimming and J lost 4 bases, with 20 bases between them. Germline values: CDR1 LGHNA, CDR2 YNFKEQ.

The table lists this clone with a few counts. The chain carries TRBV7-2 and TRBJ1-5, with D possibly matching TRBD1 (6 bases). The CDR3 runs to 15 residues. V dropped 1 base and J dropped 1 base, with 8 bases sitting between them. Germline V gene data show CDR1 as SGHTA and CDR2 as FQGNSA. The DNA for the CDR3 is TGTGCCAGCAGCTTAGGTGGGACAAGCAATCAGCCCCAGCATTTT. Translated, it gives CASSLGGTSNQPQHF.

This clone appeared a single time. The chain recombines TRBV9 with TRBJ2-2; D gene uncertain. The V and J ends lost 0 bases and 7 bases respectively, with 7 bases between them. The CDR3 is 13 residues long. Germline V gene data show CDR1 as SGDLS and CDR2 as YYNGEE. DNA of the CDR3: TGTGCCAGCAGCGTAGGTTGGAGCGGGGAGCTGTTTTTT. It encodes CASSVGWSGELFF.

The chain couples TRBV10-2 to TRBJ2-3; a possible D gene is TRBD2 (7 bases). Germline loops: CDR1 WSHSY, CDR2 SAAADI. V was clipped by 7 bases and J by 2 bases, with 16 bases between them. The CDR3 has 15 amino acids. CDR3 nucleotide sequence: TGCGCCAGCAAGGGGGGGACATGGGCCACAGATACGCAGTATTTT. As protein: CASKGGTWATDTQYF.

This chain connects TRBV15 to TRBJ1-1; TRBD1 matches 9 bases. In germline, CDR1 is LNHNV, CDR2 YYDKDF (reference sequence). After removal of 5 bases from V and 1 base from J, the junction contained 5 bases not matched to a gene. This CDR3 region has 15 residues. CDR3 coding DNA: TGTGCCACCAGCTCCTGGACAGGGGCGAACACTGAAGCTTTCTTT. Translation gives CATSSWTGANTEAFF.

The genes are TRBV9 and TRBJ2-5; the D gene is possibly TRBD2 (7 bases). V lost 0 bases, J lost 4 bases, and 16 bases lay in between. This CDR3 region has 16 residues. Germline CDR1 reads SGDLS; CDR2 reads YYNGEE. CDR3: CASSVVGGGVTETQYF. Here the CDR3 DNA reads TGTGCCAGCAGCGTAGTGGGGGGGGGCGTCACAGAGACCCAGTACTTC. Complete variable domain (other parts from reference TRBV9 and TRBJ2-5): DSGVTQTPKHLITATGQRVTLRCSPRSGDLSVYWYQQSLDQGLQFLIQYYNGEERAKGNILERFSAQQFPDLHSELNLSSLELGDSALYFCASSVVGGGVTETQYFGPGTRLLVL.